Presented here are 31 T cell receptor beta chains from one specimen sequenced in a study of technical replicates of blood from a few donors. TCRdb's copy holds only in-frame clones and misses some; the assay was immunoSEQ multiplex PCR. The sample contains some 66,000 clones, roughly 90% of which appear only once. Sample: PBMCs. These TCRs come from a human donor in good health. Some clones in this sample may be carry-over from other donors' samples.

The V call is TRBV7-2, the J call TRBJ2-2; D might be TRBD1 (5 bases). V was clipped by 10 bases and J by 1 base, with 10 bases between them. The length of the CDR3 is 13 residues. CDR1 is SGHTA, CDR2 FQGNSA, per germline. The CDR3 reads CANSRGNTGELFF. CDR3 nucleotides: TGTGCCAATTCTAGGGGGAACACCGGGGAGCTGTTTTTT.

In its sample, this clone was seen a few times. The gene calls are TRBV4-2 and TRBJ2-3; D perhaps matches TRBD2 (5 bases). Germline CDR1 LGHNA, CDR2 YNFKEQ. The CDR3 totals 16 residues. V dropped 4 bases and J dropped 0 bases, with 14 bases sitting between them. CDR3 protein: CASSLVTGESTDTQYF. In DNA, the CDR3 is TGTGCCAGCAGCCTAGTCACCGGGGAAAGCACAGATACGCAGTATTTT.

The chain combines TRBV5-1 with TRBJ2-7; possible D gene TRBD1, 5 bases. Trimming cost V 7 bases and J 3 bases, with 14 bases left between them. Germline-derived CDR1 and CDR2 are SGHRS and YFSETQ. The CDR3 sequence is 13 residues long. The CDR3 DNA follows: TGCGCCAGCCAGCTGGCAGGGAACTACGAGCAGTACTTC. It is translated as CASQLAGNYEQYF. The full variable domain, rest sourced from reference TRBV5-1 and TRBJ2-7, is KAGVTQTPRYLIKTRGQQVTLSCSPISGHRSVSWYQQTPGQGLQFLFEYFSETQRNKGNFPGRFSGRQFSNSRSEMNVSTLELGDSALYLCASQLAGNYEQYFGPGTRLTVT.

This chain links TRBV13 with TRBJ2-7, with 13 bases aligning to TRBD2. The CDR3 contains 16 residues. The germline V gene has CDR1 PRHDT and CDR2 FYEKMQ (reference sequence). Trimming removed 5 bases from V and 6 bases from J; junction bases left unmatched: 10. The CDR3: CASSIQGTSGMGEQYF. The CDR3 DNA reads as TGTGCCAGCAGCATACAGGGGACTAGCGGGATGGGCGAGCAGTACTTC. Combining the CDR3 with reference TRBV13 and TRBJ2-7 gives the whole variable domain AAGVIQSPRHLIKEKRETATLKCYPIPRHDTVYWYQQGPGQDPQFLISFYEKMQSDKGSIPDRFSAQQFSDYHSELNMSSLELGDSALYFCASSIQGTSGMGEQYFGPGTRLTVT.

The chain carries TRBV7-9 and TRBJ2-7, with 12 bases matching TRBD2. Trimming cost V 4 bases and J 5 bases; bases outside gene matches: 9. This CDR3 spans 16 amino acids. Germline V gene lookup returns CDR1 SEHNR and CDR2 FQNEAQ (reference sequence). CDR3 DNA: TGTGCCAGCAGCTCCCGACCCGGACTAGCGGGAAACGAGCAGTACTTC. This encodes CASSSRPGLAGNEQYF.

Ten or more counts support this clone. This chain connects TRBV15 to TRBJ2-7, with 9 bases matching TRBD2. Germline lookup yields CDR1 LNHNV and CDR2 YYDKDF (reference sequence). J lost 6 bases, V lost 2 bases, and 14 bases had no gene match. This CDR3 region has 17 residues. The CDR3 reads CATSRRVGREGPAEQYF. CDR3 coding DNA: TGTGCCACCAGCAGAAGAGTTGGGCGGGAGGGCCCCGCCGAGCAGTACTTC.

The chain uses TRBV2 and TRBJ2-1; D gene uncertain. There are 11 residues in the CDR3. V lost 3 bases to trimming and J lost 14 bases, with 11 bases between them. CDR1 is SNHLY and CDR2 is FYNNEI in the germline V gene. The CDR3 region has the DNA TGTGCCAGCAGTGATGGCTCTTATAAGTTCTTC. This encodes CASSDGSYKFF.

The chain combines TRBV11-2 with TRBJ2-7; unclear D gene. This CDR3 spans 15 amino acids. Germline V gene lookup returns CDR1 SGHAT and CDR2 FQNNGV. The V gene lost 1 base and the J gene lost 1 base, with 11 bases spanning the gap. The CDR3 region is CASSLGQMVSYEQYF. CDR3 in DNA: TGTGCCAGCAGCTTAGGGCAGATGGTATCCTACGAGCAGTACTTC.

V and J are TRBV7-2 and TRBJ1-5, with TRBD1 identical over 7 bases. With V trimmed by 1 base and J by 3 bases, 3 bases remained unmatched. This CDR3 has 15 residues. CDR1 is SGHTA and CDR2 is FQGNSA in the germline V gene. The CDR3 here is CASSLDRGNNQPQHF. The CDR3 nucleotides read TGTGCCAGCAGCTTAGACAGGGGCAACAATCAGCCCCAGCATTTT.

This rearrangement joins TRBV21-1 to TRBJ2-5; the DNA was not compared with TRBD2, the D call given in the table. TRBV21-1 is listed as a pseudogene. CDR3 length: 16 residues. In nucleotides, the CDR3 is TGTGCCAGCAGCACTCGACTAGCGGAGCCTCAAGAGACCCAGTACTTC. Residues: CASSTRLAEPQETQYF.

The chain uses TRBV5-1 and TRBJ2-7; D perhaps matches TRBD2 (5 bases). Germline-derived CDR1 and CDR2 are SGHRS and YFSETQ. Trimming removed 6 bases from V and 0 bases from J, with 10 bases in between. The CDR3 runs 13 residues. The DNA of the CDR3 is TGCGCCAGCAACGGGGTCCACTCCTACGAGCAGTACTTC. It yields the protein CASNGVHSYEQYF.

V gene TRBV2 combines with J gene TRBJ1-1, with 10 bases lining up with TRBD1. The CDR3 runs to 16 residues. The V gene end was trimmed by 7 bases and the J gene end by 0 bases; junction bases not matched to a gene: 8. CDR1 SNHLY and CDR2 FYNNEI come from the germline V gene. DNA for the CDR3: TGTGCCAGCATTCCCCGGGACAGGGGCCTGAACACTGAAGCTTTCTTT. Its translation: CASIPRDRGLNTEAFF. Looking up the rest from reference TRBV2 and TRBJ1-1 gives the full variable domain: EPEVTQTPSHQVTQMGQEVILRCVPISNHLYFYWYRQILGQKVEFLVSFYNNEISEKSEIFDDQFSVERPDGSNFTLKIRSTKLEDSAMYFCASIPRDRGLNTEAFFGQGTRLTVV.

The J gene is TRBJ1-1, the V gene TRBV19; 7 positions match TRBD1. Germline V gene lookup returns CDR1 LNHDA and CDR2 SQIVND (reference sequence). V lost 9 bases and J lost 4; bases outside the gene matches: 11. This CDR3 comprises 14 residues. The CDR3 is CASRRQGMITEAFF. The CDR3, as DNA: TGTGCCAGCCGCAGACAGGGTATGATCACTGAAGCTTTCTTT. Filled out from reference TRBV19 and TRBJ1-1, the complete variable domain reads DGGITQSPKYLFRKEGQNVTLSCEQNLNHDAMYWYRQDPGQGLRLIYYSQIVNDFQKGDIAEGYSVSREKKESFPLTVTSAQKNPTAFYLCASRRQGMITEAFFGQGTRLTVV.

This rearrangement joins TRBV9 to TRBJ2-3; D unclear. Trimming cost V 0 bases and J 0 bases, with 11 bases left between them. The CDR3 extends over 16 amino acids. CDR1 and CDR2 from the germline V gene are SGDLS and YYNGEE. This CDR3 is CASSVGESWSTDTQYF. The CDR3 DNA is TGTGCCAGCAGCGTAGGTGAGAGTTGGAGCACAGATACGCAGTATTTT.

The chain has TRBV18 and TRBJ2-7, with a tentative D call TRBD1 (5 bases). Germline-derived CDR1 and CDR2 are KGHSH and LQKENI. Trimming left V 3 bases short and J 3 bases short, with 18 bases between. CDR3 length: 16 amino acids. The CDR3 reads CASSPTAVQAIYEQYF. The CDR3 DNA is TGTGCCAGCTCACCCACGGCTGTACAGGCGATCTACGAGCAGTACTTC.

The CDR3 DNA is TGTGCCAGCAGCTTGAGGAGTCCTAATGAAAAACTGTTTTTT. Protein product: CASSLRSPNEKLFF. This chain connects TRBV5-6 to TRBJ1-4, with D unresolved. The V and J ends lost 1 base and 3 bases respectively, with 7 bases between them. Germline CDR1 reads SGHDT; CDR2 reads YYEEEE. There are 14 residues in the CDR3.

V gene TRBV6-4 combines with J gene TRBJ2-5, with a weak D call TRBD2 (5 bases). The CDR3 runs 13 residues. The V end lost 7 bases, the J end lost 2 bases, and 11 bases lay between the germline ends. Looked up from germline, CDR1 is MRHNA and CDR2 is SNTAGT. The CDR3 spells CASIGWTQETQYF. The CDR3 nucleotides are TGTGCCAGCATCGGGTGGACTCAAGAGACCCAGTACTTC.

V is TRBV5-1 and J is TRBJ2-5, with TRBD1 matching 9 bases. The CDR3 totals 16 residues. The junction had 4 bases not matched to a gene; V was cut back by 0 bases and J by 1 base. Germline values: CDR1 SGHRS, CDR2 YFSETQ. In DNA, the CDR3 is TGCGCCAGCAGCTTGGCCCCACAGGGGGCCCAAGAGACCCAGTACTTC. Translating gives CASSLAPQGAQETQYF.

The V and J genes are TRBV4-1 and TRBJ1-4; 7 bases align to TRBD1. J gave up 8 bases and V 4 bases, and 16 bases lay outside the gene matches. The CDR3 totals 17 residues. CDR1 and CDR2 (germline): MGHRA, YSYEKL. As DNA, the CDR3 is TGCGCCAGCAGCCGGAATATCTTGACAGGGCGGGGCGAAAAACTGTTTTTT. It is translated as CASSRNILTGRGEKLFF.

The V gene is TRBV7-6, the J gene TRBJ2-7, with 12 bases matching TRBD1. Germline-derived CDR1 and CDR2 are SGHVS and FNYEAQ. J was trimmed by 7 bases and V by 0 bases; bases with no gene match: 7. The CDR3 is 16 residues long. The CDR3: CASSLASGQGAGEQYF. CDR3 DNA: TGTGCCAGCAGCTTAGCGTCGGGACAGGGGGCGGGGGAGCAGTACTTC.

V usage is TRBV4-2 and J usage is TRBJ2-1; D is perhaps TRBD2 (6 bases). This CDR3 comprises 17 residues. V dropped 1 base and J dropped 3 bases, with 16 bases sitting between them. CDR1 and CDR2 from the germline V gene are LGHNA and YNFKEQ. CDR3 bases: TGTGCCAGCAGCCAAGTTGACTGGACTACCAACTACAATGAGCAGTTCTTC. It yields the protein CASSQVDWTTNYNEQFF.

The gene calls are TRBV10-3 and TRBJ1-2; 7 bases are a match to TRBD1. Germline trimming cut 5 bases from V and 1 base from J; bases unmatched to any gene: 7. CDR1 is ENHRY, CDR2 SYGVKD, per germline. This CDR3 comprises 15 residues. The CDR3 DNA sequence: TGTGCCATCAGTAATGCAGGGGGAGGTAACTATGGCTACACCTTC. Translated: CAISNAGGGNYGYTF.

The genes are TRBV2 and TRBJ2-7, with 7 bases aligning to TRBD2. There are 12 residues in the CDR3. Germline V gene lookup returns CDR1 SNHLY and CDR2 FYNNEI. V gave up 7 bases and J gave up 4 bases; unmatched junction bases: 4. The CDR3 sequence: CASTPSGYEQYF. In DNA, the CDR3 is TGTGCCAGCACCCCTAGCGGATACGAGCAGTACTTC.

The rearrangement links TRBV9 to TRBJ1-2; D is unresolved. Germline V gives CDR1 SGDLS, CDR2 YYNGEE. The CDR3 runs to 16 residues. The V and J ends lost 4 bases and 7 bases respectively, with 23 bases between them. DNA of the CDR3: TGTGCCAGCAGCCCCAGACGGCTCGGGGAAGTAGCTGGCTACACCTTC. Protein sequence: CASSPRRLGEVAGYTF. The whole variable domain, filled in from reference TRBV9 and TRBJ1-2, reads DSGVTQTPKHLITATGQRVTLRCSPRSGDLSVYWYQQSLDQGLQFLIQYYNGEERAKGNILERFSAQQFPDLHSELNLSSLELGDSALYFCASSPRRLGEVAGYTFGSGTRLTVV.

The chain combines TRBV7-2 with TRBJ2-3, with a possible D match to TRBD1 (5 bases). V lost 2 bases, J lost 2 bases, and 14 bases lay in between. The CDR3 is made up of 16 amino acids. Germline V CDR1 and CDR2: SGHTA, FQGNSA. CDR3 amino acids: CASSLRGNSPTDTQYF. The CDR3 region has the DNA TGTGCCAGCAGCTTAAGGGGTAACTCACCCACAGATACGCAGTATTTT.

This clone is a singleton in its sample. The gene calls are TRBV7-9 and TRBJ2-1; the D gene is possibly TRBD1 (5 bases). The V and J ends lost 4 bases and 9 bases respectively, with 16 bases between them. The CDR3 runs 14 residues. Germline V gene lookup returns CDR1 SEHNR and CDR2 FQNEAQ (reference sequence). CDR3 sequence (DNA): TGTGCCAGCAGCTCCACAAACCAGGGAACTGAGCAGTTCTTC. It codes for CASSSTNQGTEQFF.

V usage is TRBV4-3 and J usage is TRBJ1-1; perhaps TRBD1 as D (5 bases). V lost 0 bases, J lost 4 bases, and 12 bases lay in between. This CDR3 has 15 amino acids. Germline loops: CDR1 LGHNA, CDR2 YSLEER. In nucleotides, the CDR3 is TGCGCCAGCAGCCAAGAGGCTGGGACTGGCACTGAAGCTTTCTTT. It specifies CASSQEAGTGTEAFF.

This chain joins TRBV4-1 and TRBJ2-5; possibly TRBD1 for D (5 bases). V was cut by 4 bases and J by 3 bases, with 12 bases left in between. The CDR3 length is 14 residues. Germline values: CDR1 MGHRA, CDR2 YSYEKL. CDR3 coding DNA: TGCGCCAGCAGCCCCCGGGTAGGGGAAGAGACCCAGTACTTC. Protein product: CASSPRVGEETQYF.

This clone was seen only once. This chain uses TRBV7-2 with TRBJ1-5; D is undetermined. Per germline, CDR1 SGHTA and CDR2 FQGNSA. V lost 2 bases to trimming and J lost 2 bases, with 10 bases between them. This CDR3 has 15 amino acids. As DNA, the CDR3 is TGTGCCAGCAGCTTACCAGGTAACGGCAATCAGCCCCAGCATTTT. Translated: CASSLPGNGNQPQHF.

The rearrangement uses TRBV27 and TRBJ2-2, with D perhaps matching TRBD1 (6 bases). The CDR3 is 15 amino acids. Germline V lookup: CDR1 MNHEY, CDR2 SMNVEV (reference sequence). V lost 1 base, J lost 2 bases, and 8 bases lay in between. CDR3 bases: TGTGCCAGCAGTTTATTACAGGGAAACACCGGGGAGCTGTTTTTT. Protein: CASSLLQGNTGELFF.

CDR3 region: CASTSGLSYEQYF. CDR3 bases: TGTGCCAGCACCTCTGGGCTCTCCTACGAGCAGTACTTC. The rearrangement joins TRBV2 to TRBJ2-7; no reliable D call. This CDR3 region has 13 residues. V lost 7 bases and J lost 0, with 10 bases in between. The V gene's germline CDR1 is SNHLY and CDR2 FYNNEI. Full variable domain (outside the CDR3, taken from reference TRBV2 and TRBJ2-7): EPEVTQTPSHQVTQMGQEVILRCVPISNHLYFYWYRQILGQKVEFLVSFYNNEISEKSEIFDDQFSVERPDGSNFTLKIRSTKLEDSAMYFCASTSGLSYEQYFGPGTRLTVT.